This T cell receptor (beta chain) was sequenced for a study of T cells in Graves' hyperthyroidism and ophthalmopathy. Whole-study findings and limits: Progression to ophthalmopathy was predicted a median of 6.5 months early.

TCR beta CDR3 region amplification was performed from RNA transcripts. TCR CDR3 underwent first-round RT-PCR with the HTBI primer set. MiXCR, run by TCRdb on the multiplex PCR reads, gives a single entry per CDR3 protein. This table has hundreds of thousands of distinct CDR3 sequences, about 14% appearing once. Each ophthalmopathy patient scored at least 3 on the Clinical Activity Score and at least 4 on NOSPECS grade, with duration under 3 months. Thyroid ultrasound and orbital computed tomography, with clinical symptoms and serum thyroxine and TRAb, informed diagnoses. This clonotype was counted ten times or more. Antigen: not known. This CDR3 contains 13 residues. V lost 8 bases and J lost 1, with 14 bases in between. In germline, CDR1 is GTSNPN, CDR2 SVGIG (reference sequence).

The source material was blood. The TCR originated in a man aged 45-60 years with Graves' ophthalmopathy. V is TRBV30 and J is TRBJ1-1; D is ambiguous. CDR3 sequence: CALQRNRNTEAFF. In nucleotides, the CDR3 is TGTGCCCTACAACGGAACAGGAACACTGAAGCTTTCTTT.